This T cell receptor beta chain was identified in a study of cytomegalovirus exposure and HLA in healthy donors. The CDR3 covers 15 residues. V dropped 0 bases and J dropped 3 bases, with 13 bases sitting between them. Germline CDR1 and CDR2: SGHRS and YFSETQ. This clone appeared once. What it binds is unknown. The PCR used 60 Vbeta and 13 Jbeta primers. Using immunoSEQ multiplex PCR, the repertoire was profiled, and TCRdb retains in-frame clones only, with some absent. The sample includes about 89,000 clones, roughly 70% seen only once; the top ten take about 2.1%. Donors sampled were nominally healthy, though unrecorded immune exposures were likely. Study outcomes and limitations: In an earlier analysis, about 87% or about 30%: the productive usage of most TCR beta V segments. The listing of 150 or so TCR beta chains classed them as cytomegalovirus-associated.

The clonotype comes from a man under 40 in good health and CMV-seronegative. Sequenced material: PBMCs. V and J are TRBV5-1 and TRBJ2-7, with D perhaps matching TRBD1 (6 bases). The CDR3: CASSLGQGPRYEQYF. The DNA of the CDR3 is TGCGCCAGCAGCTTGGGGCAGGGGCCACGCTACGAGCAGTACTTC. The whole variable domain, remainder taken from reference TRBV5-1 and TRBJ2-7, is KAGVTQTPRYLIKTRGQQVTLSCSPISGHRSVSWYQQTPGQGLQFLFEYFSETQRNKGNFPGRFSGRQFSNSRSEMNVSTLELGDSALYLCASSLGQGPRYEQYFGPGTRLTVT.